This T cell receptor beta chain derives from a study of OX40 agonist ivuxolimab in advanced cancers. This clone was detected only once. Clones were sequenced by immunoSEQ multiplex PCR, and TCRdb holds only the in-frame ones, with some missing. The sample has roughly 51,000 clones, 75% to 90% seen once. Deletions cut 0 bases from V and 4 bases from J, with 15 bases between. Germline CDR1 and CDR2: LGHNA and YNFKEQ. There are 16 residues in the CDR3. Material: CD4+ or CD8+ T cells sorted from blood, obtained in a trial of the OX40 agonist ivuxolimab. The origin of this receptor is an adult with an advanced solid tumor such as melanoma, head and neck, liver or kidney cancer. The chain joins TRBV4-2 to TRBJ1-1, with D perhaps TRBD1 (5 bases). The DNA for the CDR3 is TGTGCCAGCAGCCAAGATCCGGGGGTACTGAGCACTGAAGCTTTCTTT. This encodes CASSQDPGVLSTEAFF.